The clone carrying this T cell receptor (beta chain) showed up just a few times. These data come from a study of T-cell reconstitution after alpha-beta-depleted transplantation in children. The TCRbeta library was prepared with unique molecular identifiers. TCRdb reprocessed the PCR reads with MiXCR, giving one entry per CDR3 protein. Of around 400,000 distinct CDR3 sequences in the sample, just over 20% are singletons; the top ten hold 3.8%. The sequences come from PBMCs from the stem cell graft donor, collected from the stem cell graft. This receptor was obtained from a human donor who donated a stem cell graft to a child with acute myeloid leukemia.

The CDR3 bases are TGCAGTGCTCCGACCGGGACAGAGTCCTACAATGAGCAGTTCTTC. It yields the protein CSAPTGTESYNEQFF. The gene calls are TRBV20-1 and TRBJ2-1; TRBD1 agrees at 7 bases. This CDR3 is built from 15 residues. Trimming removed 5 bases from V and 1 base from J; junction bases left unmatched: 8. Germline assignment: CDR1 DFQATT and CDR2 SNEGSKA (reference sequence).